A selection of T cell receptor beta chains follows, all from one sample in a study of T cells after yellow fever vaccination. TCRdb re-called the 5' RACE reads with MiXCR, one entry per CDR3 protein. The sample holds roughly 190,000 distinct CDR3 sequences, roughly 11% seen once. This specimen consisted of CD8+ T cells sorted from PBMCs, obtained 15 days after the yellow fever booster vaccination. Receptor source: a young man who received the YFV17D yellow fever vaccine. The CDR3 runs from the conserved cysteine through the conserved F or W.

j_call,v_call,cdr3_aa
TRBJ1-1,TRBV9,CASSLADRNTEAFF
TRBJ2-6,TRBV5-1,CASSLGLGGAEAGANVLTF
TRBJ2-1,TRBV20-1,CSARDLSGAVHEQFF
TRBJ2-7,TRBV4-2,CASSQGTWGEGEQYF
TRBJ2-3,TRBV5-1,CASSLGEGADTQYF
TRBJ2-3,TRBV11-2,CASSPRPDRLPDTQYF
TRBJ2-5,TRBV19,CASSIRGGETQYF
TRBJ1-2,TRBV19,CASSTYDRGRDDGYTF
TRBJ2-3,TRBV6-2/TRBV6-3,CASSYSDRVGSTDTQYF
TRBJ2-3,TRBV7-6,CASSGLAITDTQYF
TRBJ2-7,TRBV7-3,CASSLSGSSGEVHEQYF
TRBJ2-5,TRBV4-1,CASSPNQGGLQETQYF
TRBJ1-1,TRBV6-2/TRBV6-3,CASSLLQGVGTEAFF
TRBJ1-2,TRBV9,CASSADRGSNYGYTF
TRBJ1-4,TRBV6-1,CASSEPDRGRDEKLFF
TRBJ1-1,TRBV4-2,CASSQENGGGHTEAFF
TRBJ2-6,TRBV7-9,CASTWTGYSGANVLTF
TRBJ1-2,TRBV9,CASSKGNYGYTF
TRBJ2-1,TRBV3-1,CASSQIRIGGGDNEQFF
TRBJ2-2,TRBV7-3,CASSLTSGGASGELFF
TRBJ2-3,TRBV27,CASGAGAGAYTDTQYF
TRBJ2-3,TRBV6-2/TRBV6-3,CASSYSGRGTDTQYF
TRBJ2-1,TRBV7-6,CASSLAATEQFF
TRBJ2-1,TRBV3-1,CASSQAGGGSYNEQFF
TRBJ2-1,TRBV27,CASSPTGYMGNEQFF
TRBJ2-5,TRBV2,CASSDPQRFTGETQYF
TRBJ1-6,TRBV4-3,CASSQVWFNKPRGSPLHF
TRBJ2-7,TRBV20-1,CSASPTVGQASEQYF
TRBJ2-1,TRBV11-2,CASSDPTGGSFNEQFF
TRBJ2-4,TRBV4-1,CASSQEAGTARKNIQYF
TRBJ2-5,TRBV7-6,CASSLGTPGGTQYF
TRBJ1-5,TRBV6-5,CASSSSPGTGGGGQPQHF
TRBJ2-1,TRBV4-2,CASSPIAGDNEQFF